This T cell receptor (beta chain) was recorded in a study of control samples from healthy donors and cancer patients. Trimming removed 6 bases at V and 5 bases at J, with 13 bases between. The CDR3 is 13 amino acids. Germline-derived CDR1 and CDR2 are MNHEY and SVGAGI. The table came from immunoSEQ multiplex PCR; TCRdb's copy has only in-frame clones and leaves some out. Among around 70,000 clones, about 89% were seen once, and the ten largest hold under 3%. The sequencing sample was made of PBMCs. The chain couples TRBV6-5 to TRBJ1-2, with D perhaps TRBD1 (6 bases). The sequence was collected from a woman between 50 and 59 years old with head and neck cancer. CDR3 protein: CASRMTGVYGYTF. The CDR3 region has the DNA TGTGCCAGCAGAATGACAGGCGTATATGGCTACACCTTC.